The subject of this entry is one TCR beta chain. Its antigen is not known. Germline assignment: CDR1 SGHAT and CDR2 FQNNGV. The CDR3 consists of 15 residues. Trimming removed 1 base from V and 4 bases from J; junction bases left unmatched: 5. These data originate in a study of long-term antiretroviral therapy in people with HIV. Investigators performed immunoSEQ version v3.0 at survey level. Some clones are missing from TCRdb's copy, which holds only in-frame ones; the method was immunoSEQ multiplex PCR. This sample has about 35,000 clones, with under 85% found just once. The study's findings and limits: Pre-ART clonal expansions dominated every time point's repertoire. Diversity increased after ART yet remained lower than in transplant donor controls. Among HIV repertoires, CDR3 length ranges were narrower than those of controls.

The rearrangement joins TRBV11-2 to TRBJ1-2; 8 positions agree with TRBD1. Sequencing used unsorted PBMCs, obtained 3 years after starting antiretroviral therapy. The sequence was obtained from a man between 50 and 59 years old with HIV. The CDR3 sequence: CASSLVAGGSYGYTF. The CDR3 nucleotides read TGTGCCAGCAGCTTAGTTGCAGGGGGCAGCTATGGCTACACCTTC.